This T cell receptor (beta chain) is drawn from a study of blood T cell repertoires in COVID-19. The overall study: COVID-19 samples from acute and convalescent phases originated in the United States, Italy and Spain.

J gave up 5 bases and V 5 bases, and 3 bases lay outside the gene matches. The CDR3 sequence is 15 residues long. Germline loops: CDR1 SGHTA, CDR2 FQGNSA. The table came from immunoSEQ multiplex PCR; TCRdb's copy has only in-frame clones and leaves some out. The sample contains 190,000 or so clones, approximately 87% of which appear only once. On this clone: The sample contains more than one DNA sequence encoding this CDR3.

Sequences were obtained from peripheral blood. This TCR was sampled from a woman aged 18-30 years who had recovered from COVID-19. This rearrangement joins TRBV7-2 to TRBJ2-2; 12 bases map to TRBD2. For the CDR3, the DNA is TGTGCCAGCAGCCTCGGACTAGCGGGAACCGGGGAGCTGTTTTTT. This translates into CASSLGLAGTGELFF.